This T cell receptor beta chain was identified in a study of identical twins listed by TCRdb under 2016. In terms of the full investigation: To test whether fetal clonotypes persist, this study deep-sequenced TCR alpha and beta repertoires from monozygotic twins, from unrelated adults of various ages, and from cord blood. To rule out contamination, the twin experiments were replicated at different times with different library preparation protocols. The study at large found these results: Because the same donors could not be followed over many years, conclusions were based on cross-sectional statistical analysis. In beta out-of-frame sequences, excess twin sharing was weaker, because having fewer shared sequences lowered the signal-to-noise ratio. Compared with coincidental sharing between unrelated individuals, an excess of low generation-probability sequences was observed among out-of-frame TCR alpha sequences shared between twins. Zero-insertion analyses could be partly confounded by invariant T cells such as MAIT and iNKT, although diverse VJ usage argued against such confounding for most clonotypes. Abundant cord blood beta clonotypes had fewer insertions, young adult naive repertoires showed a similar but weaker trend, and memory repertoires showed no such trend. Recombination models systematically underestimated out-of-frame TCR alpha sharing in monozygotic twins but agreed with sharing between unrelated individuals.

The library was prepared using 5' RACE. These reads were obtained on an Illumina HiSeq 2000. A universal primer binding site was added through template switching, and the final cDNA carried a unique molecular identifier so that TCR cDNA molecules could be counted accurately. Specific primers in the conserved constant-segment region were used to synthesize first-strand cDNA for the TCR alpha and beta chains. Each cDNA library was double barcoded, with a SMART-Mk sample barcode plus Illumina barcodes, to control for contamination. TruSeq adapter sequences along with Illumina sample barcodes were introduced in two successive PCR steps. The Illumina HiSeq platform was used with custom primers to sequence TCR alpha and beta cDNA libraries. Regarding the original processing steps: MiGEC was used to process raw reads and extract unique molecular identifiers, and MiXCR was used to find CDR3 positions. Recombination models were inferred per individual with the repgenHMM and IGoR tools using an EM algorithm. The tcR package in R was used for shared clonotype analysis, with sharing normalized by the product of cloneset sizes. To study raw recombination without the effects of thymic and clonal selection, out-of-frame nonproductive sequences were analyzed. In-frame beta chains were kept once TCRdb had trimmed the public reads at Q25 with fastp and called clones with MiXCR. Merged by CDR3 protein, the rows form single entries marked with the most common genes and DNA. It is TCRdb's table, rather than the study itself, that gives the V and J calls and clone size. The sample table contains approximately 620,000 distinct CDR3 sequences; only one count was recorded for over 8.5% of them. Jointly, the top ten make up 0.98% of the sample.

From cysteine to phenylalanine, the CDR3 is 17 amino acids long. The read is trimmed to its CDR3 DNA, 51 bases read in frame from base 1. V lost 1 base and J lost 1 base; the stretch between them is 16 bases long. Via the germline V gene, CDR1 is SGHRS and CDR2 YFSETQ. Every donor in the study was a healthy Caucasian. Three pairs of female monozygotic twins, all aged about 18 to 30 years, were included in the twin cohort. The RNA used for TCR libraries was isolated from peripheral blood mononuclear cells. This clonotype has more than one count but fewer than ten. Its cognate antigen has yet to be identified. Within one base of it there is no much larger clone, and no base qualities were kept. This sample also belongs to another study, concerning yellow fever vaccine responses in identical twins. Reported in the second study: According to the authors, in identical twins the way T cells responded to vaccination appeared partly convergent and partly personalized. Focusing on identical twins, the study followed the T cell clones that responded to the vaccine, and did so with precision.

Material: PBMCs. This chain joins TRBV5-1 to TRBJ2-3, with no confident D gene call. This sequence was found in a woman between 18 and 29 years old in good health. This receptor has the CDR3 CASSLRSQALGTDTQYF. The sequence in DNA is TGCGCCAGCAGCTTGAGATCGCAGGCCCTAGGCACAGATACGCAGTATTTT.